Each of the 12 T cell receptor beta chains below was sequenced from the same sample in a study of blood T cell repertoires in COVID-19. Method: immunoSEQ multiplex PCR; TCRdb's copy keeps in-frame clones and lacks some. The data show under 200,000 clones, 82% seen once. Material: PBMCs or T cells enriched from blood (not recorded which). The receptors were gathered from a woman aged 55 to 70 with acute COVID-19.

This clone was seen once. The rearrangement uses TRBV24-1 and TRBJ2-3; a possible D gene is TRBD2 (7 bases). Germline CDR1 KGHDR, CDR2 SFDVKD. V was shortened by 8 bases and J by 6 bases, with 17 bases between the two germline ends. CDR3 length: 14 amino acids. The CDR3 DNA reads as TGTGCCACCACTACCGCGGGGGCGTTGGATACGCAGTATTTT. As protein: CATTTAGALDTQYF.

The chain links TRBV27 to TRBJ2-7; 9 positions match TRBD2. The germline V gene has CDR1 MNHEY and CDR2 SMNVEV (reference sequence). The CDR3 is made up of 13 amino acids. Losses at the gene ends were 6 bases for V and 4 bases for J; bases not matched to a gene: 4. This CDR3 is CASSSTSGYEQYF. The CDR3 coding sequence is TGTGCCAGCAGCTCGACTAGCGGATACGAGCAGTACTTC.

The chain recombines TRBV4-1 with TRBJ2-1; TRBD2 agrees at 13 bases. Trimming cost V 3 bases and J 9 bases; bases outside gene matches: 5. The CDR3 spans 15 residues. Germline V gene lookup returns CDR1 MGHRA and CDR2 YSYEKL. DNA for the CDR3: TGCGCCAGCAGCCACGGACTAGCGGGGGAGGTTGAGCAGTTCTTC. It specifies CASSHGLAGEVEQFF.

The genes are TRBV5-3 and TRBJ2-1, with TRBD2 identical over 13 bases. TRBV5-3 is an ORF, and what it does is uncertain. This CDR3 has 16 amino acids. V lost 3 bases to trimming and J lost 8 bases; unmatched junction nucleotides: 8. The chain's CDR3 is CARSSTSGRAPDEQFF. For the CDR3, the DNA is TGTGCCAGAAGCTCAACTAGCGGGAGGGCCCCCGATGAGCAGTTCTTC.

The chain couples TRBV7-6 to TRBJ2-5; D possibly corresponds to TRBD2 (7 bases). V was cut by 8 bases and J by 5 bases, with 9 bases left in between. The CDR3 is made up of 11 amino acids. The germline V gene has CDR1 SGHVS and CDR2 FNYEAQ. CDR3 DNA sequence: TGTGCCAGCCGGGGGGCCGAGACCCAGTACTTC. Its translation is CASRGAETQYF.

The rearrangement uses TRBV19 and TRBJ1-2, with 8 positions matching TRBD1. The V segment lost 5 bases and the J segment 7 bases; nucleotides outside the gene matches: 12. Germline assignment: CDR1 LNHDA and CDR2 SQIVND (reference sequence). The CDR3 runs to 15 residues. The CDR3 region is CASSPSGGVGGGYTF. The CDR3 region has the DNA TGTGCCAGTAGTCCTTCAGGGGGCGTTGGAGGTGGCTACACCTTC.

The chain recombines TRBV19 with TRBJ2-6, with D perhaps TRBD2 (6 bases). The V end lost 3 bases, the J end lost 0 bases, and 12 bases lay between the germline ends. CDR1 and CDR2 from the germline V gene are LNHDA and SQIVND (reference sequence). This CDR3 has 17 amino acids. Here the CDR3 reads CASSILSGRSGANVLTF. DNA for the CDR3: TGTGCCAGTAGTATTCTAAGCGGGCGCTCTGGGGCCAACGTCCTGACTTTC.

The rearrangement links TRBV19 to TRBJ2-3; D unresolved. The germline gives CDR1 LNHDA, CDR2 SQIVND (reference sequence). The CDR3 sequence is 13 residues long. Trimming cost V 7 bases and J 3 bases, with 11 bases left between them. The CDR3, as DNA: TGTGCCAGTACGCGTGAGAGGACAGATACGCAGTATTTT. This translates into CASTRERTDTQYF.

This rearrangement joins TRBV3-1 (or the pseudogene TRBV3-2) to TRBJ1-5; 7 bases are shared with TRBD1. The germline V gene has CDR1 LGHDT and CDR2 YNNKEL (reference sequence). V trimming: 1 base; J trimming: 0 bases; junction bases outside the gene matches: 3. The CDR3 length is 16 residues. The CDR3 nucleotides read TGTGCCAGCAGCCAAGCCGGGACAGTTAGCAATCAGCCCCAGCATTTT. Translation gives CASSQAGTVSNQPQHF.

J is TRBJ2-3 and V is TRBV19, with D possibly TRBD2 on 5 matching bases. The V gene's germline CDR1 is LNHDA and CDR2 SQIVND (reference sequence). Trimming removed 4 bases from V and 1 base from J, with 12 bases in between. The CDR3 spans 15 residues. CDR3 in DNA: TGTGCCAGTAGTACGAGGGTGTCGGGCACAGATACGCAGTATTTT. Amino acids: CASSTRVSGTDTQYF.

This chain connects TRBV5-4 to TRBJ2-1, with TRBD2 identical over 8 bases. Germline CDR1 is SGHNT and CDR2 is YYREEE (reference sequence). The CDR3 runs 16 residues. V lost 4 bases to trimming and J lost 1 base; unmatched junction nucleotides: 7. The CDR3 loop is CASSLERELSYNEQFF. The CDR3 nucleotides are TGTGCCAGCAGCCTGGAGCGGGAGTTGTCCTACAATGAGCAGTTCTTC.

The genes are TRBV7-2 and TRBJ1-5; 7 bases map to TRBD1. With V trimmed by 1 base and J by 6 bases, 6 bases remained unmatched. The CDR3 totals 15 residues. The V gene's germline CDR1 is SGHTA and CDR2 FQGNSA. DNA for the CDR3: TGTGCCAGCAGCTTAGGACAGGGTATTAGTCAGCCCCAGCATTTT. Protein sequence: CASSLGQGISQPQHF.